This entry describes one T cell receptor beta chain. Its antigen has not been determined. No quality values exist for individual bases; no much larger clone is one base distant. The data were taken from a study of shared clonotypes between healthy human individuals (dated by TCRdb to about 2020). Turning to the overall study: The cohort comprised a couple of women and a few men aged 18 to 49 years. Per donor, three plates each were used for CD4 naive and CD4 memory, two for CD8 naive, and one for CD8 memory. Blood TCR repertoires of about 5 healthy adults were deeply sequenced to estimate repertoire size and the extent of clonotype sharing between individuals. To increase sequencing depth and limit assay-specific biases, TCR repertoire library preparation and sequencing were carried out by different laboratories using diverse techniques. Leukapheresis yielded between about 0.85 and 10 billion PBMCs per donor.

V is clipped by 6 bases and J by 6 bases, and the sequence between their germline boundaries is 18 bases long. The germline V gene gives CDR1 as SGHDT and CDR2 as YYEEEE. From cysteine to phenylalanine, the CDR3 is 15 amino acids long. Only the CDR3 region is kept as DNA, spanning 45 bases read in frame from base 1. Using the deep immunoSEQ assay, TCR CDR3 regions were amplified from genomic DNA by multiplex PCR. Genomic DNA extracted from each cell subset was distributed evenly over all wells of several immunoSEQ 96-well plates, and each plate served as one replicate. For sorted subsets, roughly 200 ng of genomic DNA, equivalent to some 30,000 T cell genomes, went into each replicate PCR. Purified libraries were quantified with a Qubit 3.0 fluorometer, sized on a Bioanalyzer 2100, and re-quantified with the KAPA Library Quantification kit. A separate single-read 150-cycle Illumina NextSeq 550 flow cell was used to sequence each immunoSEQ 96-well plate. Turning to the authors' computational methods: Because the immunoSEQ output included only junctional sequences and no quality scores, the filtering could not be the same as the filtering used for full-length reads. To assign V/J genes and CDR3, sequences were annotated against IMGT germline references using PyIR, a Python wrapper for IgBLAST v1.9. Reads were filtered out if the reads had weak V/J assignments (E-value above 1e-6), no CDR3, stop codons, out-of-frame junctions, or ambiguous translated residues. V3J clonotypes were defined as sequences sharing an identical inferred V gene, J gene, and CDR3 amino acid sequence. To compute the percentage overlap between repertoires, the number of shared unique clonotypes was divided by the size of the smaller repertoire. Richness of each repertoire was evaluated using RTK rarefaction, the Chao1 estimator, and Recon v2.1 estimates of unobserved clonotypes. OLGA was used to compute generation probabilities for all TCRbeta clonotypes that the gDNA method yielded from a handful of donors. TCRdb mirrors the immuneACCESS table, restricted to in-frame sequences. Some clones are absent from its copies; in checked studies, under half trace to an unresolved V gene, and the reason for the others is unknown. V, J and clone size were drawn from that table, and D and trimming were deduced from the DNA. The sample has roughly 550,000 clones on record, roughly 95% of them singletons. 0.1% to 0.11% of the sample is held by the ten biggest clonotypes.

What the authors observed across the whole study: Larger estimated clonotype richness was generally found for naive subsets than for memory subsets. Because the study included a small number of donors, the genetic and exposure-history diversity represented was limited. Even with the large sequencing depth, rarefaction of the sorted-subset datasets indicated that sequencing was incomplete. Compared with non-shared clonotypes, clonotypes shared by all four sorted-subset donors had higher generation probabilities. Sampling was limited to blood, and TCR repertoires in tissue likely differ from TCR repertoires in blood. Pairwise subsampling led to the expectation that sequencing depth would affect the degree of clonotype sharing among donors. When a few donors were compared, the shared fraction of clonotypes was 5% to 6.5% for naive CD4, 3.5% to 4% for naive CD8, roughly 2.3% for memory CD4, and under 0.5% for memory CD8.

For the CD8 naive samples, CD45RO-negative cells were positively selected for CCR7, yielding a CD45RA+CCR7+ population from which TemRA cells were excluded. Donors were healthy HIV-negative adults with no recently reported acute infections or vaccinations. All donors were Caucasian adults living in Nashville, Tennessee, USA. Blood was obtained by leukapheresis, after which PBMCs were separated by Ficoll-Histopaque density gradient centrifugation and cryopreserved in liquid nitrogen vapor phase. Analytical flow cytometry was used to check the purity and quantity of every magnetically sorted T cell population. Each sorted fraction had its genomic DNA isolated and then quantified by UV absorbance on a Nanodrop 2000c.

The TCR originated in a woman aged 25 to 45 in good health. Sequenced material: naive CD8+ T cells sorted from blood. Interpreted using the paper, the cell subset or site label stands for: CD45RA+CCR7+. The sequence is built from TRBV5-6 and TRBJ1-4; TRBD1 could be the D gene, as 6 bases match. The DNA reads TGTGCCAGCACCCTAGGGGGGAGATGGGATGAAAAACTGTTTTTT. This sequence encodes CASTLGGRWDEKLFF.